Following are 10 T cell receptor beta chains from one sample sequenced in a study of PD-1 blockade in classical Hodgkin lymphoma. The protocol was immunoSEQ multiplex PCR, while the TCRdb copy is restricted to in-frame clones and leaves out a portion. The table records some 13,000 clones, 65% to 85% of them present only once. This sample's time point: cycle 4 day 1 (C4D1), after less than seven weeks of nivolumab. In every patient, relapse followed autologous stem cell transplantation, while exposure to brentuximab vedotin differed. Sequencing used peripheral blood mononuclear cells (PBMCs), obtained before the fourth cycle of nivolumab. The receptor set was obtained from a human donor with classical Hodgkin lymphoma.

V usage is TRBV7-2 and J usage is TRBJ2-2, with 8 nucleotides matching TRBD2. The CDR3 has 17 amino acids. Germline V gene data show CDR1 as SGHTA and CDR2 as FQGNSA. Germline trimming cut 4 bases from V and 7 bases from J; bases unmatched to any gene: 14. In DNA form, the CDR3 reads TGTGCCAGCAGCTCGACCCCCCTAGCGGGTGTGGGCGGGGAGCTGTTTTTT. Translation: CASSSTPLAGVGGELFF.

The rearrangement uses TRBV27 and TRBJ1-5, with 7 bases that match TRBD1. The V segment lost 1 base and the J segment 7 bases; nucleotides outside the gene matches: 31. Per germline, CDR1 MNHEY and CDR2 SMNVEV (reference sequence). CDR3 length: 23 residues. CDR3 sequence (DNA): TGTGCCAGCAGTTTATTTTATCCGGGAGGAGAATCATCAAGGGGGCGCCGAGGGCAGCCCCAGCATTTT. Translation: CASSLFYPGGESSRGRRGQPQHF.

V is TRBV2 and J is TRBJ2-5; D ambiguous. CDR3 length: 10 residues. Trimming removed 8 bases at V and 5 bases at J, with 6 bases between. CDR1 is SNHLY and CDR2 is FYNNEI in the germline V gene. Here the CDR3 reads CASFRETQYF. CDR3 DNA: TGTGCCAGCTTCCGTGAGACCCAGTACTTC.

The rearrangement joins TRBV28 to TRBJ2-7; 8 bases align to TRBD1. Germline V gives CDR1 MDHEN, CDR2 SYDVKM. This CDR3 contains 14 residues. V gave up 2 bases and J gave up 6 bases; unmatched junction bases: 6. CDR3 region: CASSLGQGLTEQYF. CDR3 in DNA: TGTGCCAGCAGTTTAGGACAGGGCTTAACCGAGCAGTACTTC.

This clone was seen a handful of times. Other DNA sequences within the sample encode an identical CDR3. The genes are TRBV7-3 and TRBJ1-2, with TRBD1 identical over 8 bases. The CDR3 sequence is 13 residues long. From germline, CDR1 is SGHTA and CDR2 FQGTGA. Germline trimming cut 6 bases from V and 5 bases from J; bases unmatched to any gene: 5. CDR3 in amino acids: CASSSDRGYGYTF. CDR3 in DNA: TGTGCCAGCAGTTCTGACAGGGGTTATGGCTACACCTTC. Full variable domain (remainder filled in from reference TRBV7-3 and TRBJ1-2): GAGVSQTPSNKVTEKGKYVELRCDPISGHTALYWYRQSLGQGPEFLIYFQGTGAADDSGLPNDRFFAVRPEGSVSTLKIQRTERGDSAVYLCASSSDRGYGYTFGSGTRLTVV.

This clone was recorded once. The rearrangement links TRBV6-1 to TRBJ1-3, with D perhaps matching TRBD1 (6 bases). Deletions cut 6 bases from V and 4 bases from J, with 16 bases between. There are 15 residues in the CDR3. CDR1 is MNHNS, CDR2 SASEGT, per germline. CDR3 bases: TGTGCCAGCAGGGATCTTCAGGGGACGGGAAACACCATATATTTT. It codes for CASRDLQGTGNTIYF.

This chain uses TRBV28 with TRBJ1-5, with 7 bases identical to TRBD1. The trim removed 2 bases at V and 5 bases at J, leaving 9 bases unmatched. This CDR3 is 16 amino acids long. Looked up from germline, CDR1 is MDHEN and CDR2 is SYDVKM. CDR3 bases: TGTGCCAGCAGTTTAATACAGGGACAGCGAGATCAGCCCCAGCATTTT. Amino acid sequence: CASSLIQGQRDQPQHF. Full variable domain (missing parts from reference TRBV28 and TRBJ1-5): DVKVTQSSRYLVKRTGEKVFLECVQDMDHENMFWYRQDPGLGLRLIYFSYDVKMKEKGDIPEGYSVSREKKERFSLILESASTNQTSMYLCASSLIQGQRDQPQHFGDGTRLSIL.

This clone was found once. The J gene is TRBJ2-2, the V gene TRBV30; maybe TRBD1 (6 bases). Trimming took 3 bases from V and 5 from J, leaving 16 bases between them. Germline V gene sequence: CDR1 GTSNPN, CDR2 SVGIG (reference sequence). This CDR3 is 15 amino acids long. In DNA, the CDR3 is TGTGCCTGGAGCCTGGGGGCAGGGCAAACCGGGGAGCTGTTTTTT. This sequence encodes CAWSLGAGQTGELFF.

The chain uses TRBV7-2 and TRBJ1-4, with 10 bases aligning to TRBD1. Germline V gives CDR1 SGHTA, CDR2 FQGNSA. The CDR3 is 18 residues long. J gave up 5 bases and V 5 bases, and 14 bases lay outside the gene matches. The chain's CDR3 is CASSPSGTGARRNEKLFF. DNA of the CDR3: TGTGCCAGCAGCCCAAGTGGGACAGGGGCGCGGAGGAATGAAAAACTGTTTTTT.

This clone has only a few counts. The chain has TRBV18 and TRBJ2-7; D may be TRBD1 (5 bases). V lost 0 bases to trimming and J lost 1 base, with 10 bases between them. The CDR3 has 15 amino acids. CDR1 is KGHSH and CDR2 is LQKENI in the germline V gene. DNA for the CDR3: TGTGCCAGCTCACCACCCACTCAGGGATCCTACGAGCAGTACTTC. This codes for CASSPPTQGSYEQYF.